A single sample gave rise to the 29 T cell receptor beta chains below, sequenced in a study of T cell responses to AZD1222 COVID-19 vaccine. Libraries were prepared by immunoSEQ multiplex PCR; TCRdb keeps only in-frame clonotypes and omits some of them. The sample contains under 170,000 clones, roughly 90% of which appear only once. This specimen was peripheral blood, taken 28 days after the second AZD1222 dose. Source of these receptors: an adult who received the AZD1222 COVID-19 vaccine.

This chain uses TRBV13 with TRBJ2-3; tentatively, D is TRBD2 (6 bases). V was clipped by 5 bases and J by 4 bases, with 22 bases between them. The CDR3 totals 17 residues. In germline, CDR1 is PRHDT, CDR2 FYEKMQ (reference sequence). CDR3 loop: CASSPPGRQGVADTQYF. The CDR3 DNA is TGTGCCAGCAGCCCCCCCGGGAGACAAGGGGTCGCAGATACGCAGTATTTT.

This clone was seen only a few times. The chain links TRBV24-1 to TRBJ2-7; 10 bases are a match to TRBD2. The CDR3 runs to 18 residues. V gave up 11 bases and J gave up 2 bases; unmatched junction bases: 20. The V gene's germline CDR1 is KGHDR and CDR2 SFDVKD. CDR3 DNA: TGTGCCAACGACCCCCGGGGGGCTAGCGGGAGTGCTCCCTACGAGCAGTACTTC. Protein product: CANDPRGASGSAPYEQYF.

The V and J genes are TRBV5-1 and TRBJ1-6; tentative D call: TRBD1 (5 bases). V gave up 2 bases and J gave up 6 bases, with 15 bases separating them. This CDR3 is 16 amino acids long. Germline values: CDR1 SGHRS, CDR2 YFSETQ. In DNA, the CDR3 is TGCGCCAGCAGCTTAGGACCCGGGGGGGTTAATTCACCCCTCCACTTT. Translation: CASSLGPGGVNSPLHF.

This chain uses TRBV19 with TRBJ1-5; possibly TRBD1 for D (5 bases). V shed 4 bases and J shed 2 bases, with 12 bases lying between them. This CDR3 is built from 15 residues. Germline V gene data show CDR1 as LNHDA and CDR2 as SQIVND (reference sequence). CDR3 DNA sequence: TGTGCCAGTAGTACAGGGTTAGAAGGCAATCAGCCCCAGCATTTT. Protein sequence: CASSTGLEGNQPQHF. Complete variable domain (other parts from reference TRBV19 and TRBJ1-5): DGGITQSPKYLFRKEGQNVTLSCEQNLNHDAMYWYRQDPGQGLRLIYYSQIVNDFQKGDIAEGYSVSREKKESFPLTVTSAQKNPTAFYLCASSTGLEGNQPQHFGDGTRLSIL.

This clone showed up just a few times. This chain joins TRBV19 and TRBJ2-2; D is unclear. The V gene lost 7 bases and the J gene lost 7 bases, with 19 bases spanning the gap. The CDR3 covers 15 residues. From germline, CDR1 is LNHDA and CDR2 SQIVND (reference sequence). CDR3 amino acids: CASTLGLMGYGELFF. DNA of the CDR3: TGTGCCAGTACCCTAGGCCTTATGGGTTACGGGGAGCTGTTTTTT.

This clone was counted a single time. The V call is TRBV3-1 (or the pseudogene TRBV3-2), the J call TRBJ1-5; D gene unclear. The CDR3 length is 13 residues. Trimming shortened V by 1 base and J by 4 bases, and 5 bases separated the two germline ends. Germline lookup yields CDR1 LGHDT and CDR2 YNNKEL (reference sequence). The CDR3 DNA is TGTGCCAGCAGCCAAGCTCAAAATCAGCCCCAGCATTTT. It yields the protein CASSQAQNQPQHF.

This clone was counted a few times. The genes are TRBV27 and TRBJ1-2; 10 bases match TRBD1. The germline CDR1 and CDR2 sequences are MNHEY and SMNVEV (reference sequence). J was trimmed by 7 bases and V by 5 bases; bases with no gene match: 13. The CDR3 is made up of 16 amino acids. The CDR3 loop reads CASSNTDRQGASGYTF. CDR3 in DNA: TGTGCCAGCAGTAACACCGACCGACAGGGGGCAAGTGGCTACACCTTC.

This chain links TRBV29-1 with TRBJ2-7; 7 bases line up with TRBD1. Germline trimming cut 7 bases from V and 2 bases from J; bases unmatched to any gene: 5. The CDR3 loop spans 12 amino acids. The V gene's germline CDR1 is SQVTM and CDR2 ANQGSEA. CDR3: CSAGQVTYEQYF. The CDR3 nucleotides are TGCAGCGCAGGACAGGTCACCTACGAGCAGTACTTC.

The rearrangement uses TRBV2 and TRBJ2-2, with TRBD2 as a possible D gene (6 bases). CDR1 and CDR2 from the germline V gene are SNHLY and FYNNEI. Trimming removed 4 bases at V and 4 bases at J, with 16 bases between. This CDR3 spans 16 amino acids. The CDR3 DNA reads TGTGCCAGCAGTGTTCGCGGGACCCCTGGCACCGGGGAGCTGTTTTTT. Translation: CASSVRGTPGTGELFF.

V and J are TRBV6-2 or TRBV6-3 and TRBJ2-4; 9 bases map to TRBD2. Germline V gives CDR1 MNHEY, CDR2 SVGEGT. The CDR3 consists of 17 residues. The ends lost 5 bases at V and 1 base at J; junction bases unmatched: 9. CDR3 coding DNA: TGTGCCAGCAGTACCTCGGGACTAGCTACCGCCAAAAACATTCAGTACTTC. Amino acids: CASSTSGLATAKNIQYF.

This chain connects TRBV5-1 to TRBJ1-4; a weak D match, TRBD1 (5 bases). The CDR3 spans 15 residues. Germline V lookup: CDR1 SGHRS, CDR2 YFSETQ. With 4 bases removed from V and 2 bases from J, the gap between germline ends came to 12 bases. CDR3 amino acids: CASSAGRGTNEKLFF. CDR3 DNA: TGCGCCAGCAGCGCCGGGCGGGGGACTAATGAAAAACTGTTTTTT.

CDR3 loop: CASHIGGGLAGINEQFF. CDR3 coding DNA: TGTGCCAGCCACATAGGGGGAGGGCTAGCGGGGATCAATGAGCAGTTCTTC. V gene TRBV7-2 combines with J gene TRBJ2-1; 9 positions agree with TRBD2. The CDR3 length is 17 residues. CDR1 and CDR2 (germline): SGHTA, FQGNSA. Trimming at V came to 8 bases and at J to 6 bases, leaving 17 bases not matched to a gene.

The J gene is TRBJ2-1, the V gene TRBV6-5; no reliable D call. Trimming left V 2 bases short and J 2 bases short, with 4 bases between. CDR1 is MNHEY, CDR2 SVGAGI, per germline. The CDR3 extends over 13 amino acids. CDR3 coding DNA: TGTGCCAGCAGTTACCGGACCTACAATGAGCAGTTCTTC. It yields the protein CASSYRTYNEQFF.

This clone was observed a few times. This chain links TRBV3-1 (or the pseudogene TRBV3-2) with TRBJ1-6; D is unclear. With 4 bases removed from V and 0 bases from J, the gap between germline ends came to 4 bases. Germline CDR1 and CDR2: LGHDT and YNNKEL (reference sequence). The CDR3 sequence is 14 residues long. The CDR3 nucleotides read TGTGCCAGCAGCCTGAGCTCCTATAATTCACCCCTCCACTTT. Amino acid sequence: CASSLSSYNSPLHF.

The rearrangement joins TRBV27 to TRBJ1-2, with D perhaps matching TRBD1 (5 bases). In germline, CDR1 is MNHEY, CDR2 SMNVEV (reference sequence). The CDR3 sequence is 13 residues long. V lost 2 bases and J 5 bases, leaving 9 bases between the germline ends. This CDR3 reads CASSLKGTYGYTF. CDR3 DNA sequence: TGTGCCAGCAGTTTAAAGGGGACTTATGGCTACACCTTC.

V gene TRBV12-3 or TRBV12-4 combines with J gene TRBJ2-7, with a possible D match to TRBD2 (5 bases). CDR3 length equals 13 residues. V lost 10 bases, J lost 7 bases, and 20 bases lay in between. The CDR3 nucleotides read TGTGCCACCGCTCCAGGTTTCTCGGGGGAGCAGTACTTC. Amino acid sequence: CATAPGFSGEQYF.

This chain links TRBV19 with TRBJ1-1, with TRBD1 matching over 8 bases. Germline lookup yields CDR1 LNHDA and CDR2 SQIVND (reference sequence). After removal of 1 base from V and 5 bases from J, the junction contained 3 bases not matched to a gene. The CDR3 extends over 14 amino acids. The CDR3 loop is CASSIGQGRTEAFF. CDR3 DNA sequence: TGTGCCAGTAGTATAGGACAGGGGAGGACTGAAGCTTTCTTT.

CDR3 region: CSGGGNTEAFF. The DNA for the CDR3 is TGCAGTGGGGGGGGGAACACTGAAGCTTTCTTT. The chain combines TRBV20-1 with TRBJ1-1, with D possibly TRBD1 on 5 matching bases. This CDR3 is built from 11 residues. The V end lost 7 bases, the J end lost 1 base, and 7 bases lay between the germline ends. Germline lookup yields CDR1 DFQATT and CDR2 SNEGSKA (reference sequence).

The chain combines TRBV25-1 with TRBJ1-5; D might be TRBD1 (5 bases). This CDR3 spans 17 amino acids. V was pared by 1 base and J by 4 bases, with 17 bases between. The V gene's germline CDR1 is MGHDK and CDR2 SYGVNS. The CDR3 is CASSESGTGFGNQPQHF. The DNA for the CDR3 is TGTGCCAGCAGTGAATCGGGTACAGGATTCGGGAATCAGCCCCAGCATTTT.

This clone showed up just once. The V gene is TRBV27, the J gene TRBJ2-1; maybe TRBD2 (7 bases). Germline CDR1 MNHEY, CDR2 SMNVEV (reference sequence). The CDR3 sequence is 16 residues long. The V and J ends lost 1 base and 6 bases respectively, with 16 bases between them. The CDR3 here is CASSLYRGEGLNEQFF. The CDR3 DNA follows: TGTGCCAGCAGTTTATATAGGGGGGAGGGCCTCAATGAGCAGTTCTTC.

The V and J genes are TRBV6-5 and TRBJ1-5; 10 bases fit TRBD1. Germline V gene data show CDR1 as MNHEY and CDR2 as SVGAGI. V gave up 6 bases and J gave up 7 bases; unmatched junction bases: 6. The CDR3 loop spans 14 amino acids. CDR3 residues: CASRRGQGGQPQHF. The CDR3 DNA sequence: TGTGCCAGCAGGAGAGGACAGGGGGGCCAGCCCCAGCATTTT.

This clone was observed a single time. The rearrangement uses TRBV5-1 and TRBJ2-5; tentative D call: TRBD1 (6 bases). V gave up 2 bases and J gave up 5 bases, with 19 bases separating them. Germline V lookup: CDR1 SGHRS, CDR2 YFSETQ. This CDR3 contains 16 residues. The CDR3 DNA is TGCGCCAGCAGCTTTAAGATAGAGGGGGTTGACGAGACCCAGTACTTC. As protein: CASSFKIEGVDETQYF.

The chain couples TRBV10-1 to TRBJ2-7; D gene uncertain. There are 13 residues in the CDR3. V was cut by 4 bases and J by 1 base, with 8 bases left in between. Germline CDR1 reads WNHNN; CDR2 reads SYGVQD (reference sequence). The CDR3 DNA sequence: TGCGCCAGCAGTGGGTCAGATTCCTACGAGCAGTACTTC. Protein product: CASSGSDSYEQYF.

V usage is TRBV19 and J usage is TRBJ2-2; no reliable D call. The CDR3 covers 16 residues. Germline values: CDR1 LNHDA, CDR2 SQIVND (reference sequence). V lost 5 bases to trimming and J lost 0 bases, with 13 bases between them. The CDR3 region has the DNA TGTGCCAGTAGTCCCCAGCTCAAGACGAACACCGGGGAGCTGTTTTTT. As protein: CASSPQLKTNTGELFF.

V gene TRBV2 combines with J gene TRBJ1-1, with D maybe TRBD1 (5 bases). The CDR3 sequence is 14 residues long. From germline, CDR1 is SNHLY and CDR2 FYNNEI. V was pared by 3 bases and J by 2 bases, with 10 bases between. CDR3 DNA: TGTGCCAGCAGTGACCCCGGGGGTAACACTGAAGCTTTCTTT. Protein: CASSDPGGNTEAFF.

This chain joins TRBV24-1 and TRBJ2-7; the D is unclear. Germline-derived CDR1 and CDR2 are KGHDR and SFDVKD. Trimming took off 0 bases at V and 3 bases at J, with 11 bases between the two ends. The CDR3 covers 15 residues. The CDR3 DNA follows: TGTGCCACCAGTGATTTGGGGCCGAACGGCTACGAGCAGTACTTC. Residues: CATSDLGPNGYEQYF.

This chain links TRBV18 with TRBJ1-4; 7 bases match TRBD1. V lost 7 bases to trimming and J lost 7 bases; unmatched junction nucleotides: 9. This CDR3 contains 14 residues. Germline CDR1 reads KGHSH; CDR2 reads LQKENI. CDR3 protein: CASCTEPGGEKLFF. CDR3 nucleotides: TGTGCCAGCTGCACGGAACCAGGGGGTGAAAAACTGTTTTTT.

This clone was picked up one time. The chain employs TRBV28 and TRBJ1-5; no clear D gene. CDR3 length equals 11 residues. The germline V gene encodes CDR1 MDHEN and CDR2 SYDVKM. The V end lost 5 bases, the J end lost 7 bases, and 6 bases lay between the germline ends. CDR3 sequence: CASSRGQPQHF. CDR3 bases: TGTGCCAGCAGTCGGGGACAGCCCCAGCATTTT.

This chain joins TRBV7-9 and TRBJ2-1; a possible D gene is TRBD1 (5 bases). V gave up 4 bases and J gave up 4 bases, with 11 bases separating them. Germline V CDR1 and CDR2: SEHNR, FQNEAQ (reference sequence). CDR3 length equals 14 residues. The CDR3 region has the DNA TGTGCCAGCAGCTCCCCTAGACAGTACAATGAGCAGTTCTTC. This encodes CASSSPRQYNEQFF.